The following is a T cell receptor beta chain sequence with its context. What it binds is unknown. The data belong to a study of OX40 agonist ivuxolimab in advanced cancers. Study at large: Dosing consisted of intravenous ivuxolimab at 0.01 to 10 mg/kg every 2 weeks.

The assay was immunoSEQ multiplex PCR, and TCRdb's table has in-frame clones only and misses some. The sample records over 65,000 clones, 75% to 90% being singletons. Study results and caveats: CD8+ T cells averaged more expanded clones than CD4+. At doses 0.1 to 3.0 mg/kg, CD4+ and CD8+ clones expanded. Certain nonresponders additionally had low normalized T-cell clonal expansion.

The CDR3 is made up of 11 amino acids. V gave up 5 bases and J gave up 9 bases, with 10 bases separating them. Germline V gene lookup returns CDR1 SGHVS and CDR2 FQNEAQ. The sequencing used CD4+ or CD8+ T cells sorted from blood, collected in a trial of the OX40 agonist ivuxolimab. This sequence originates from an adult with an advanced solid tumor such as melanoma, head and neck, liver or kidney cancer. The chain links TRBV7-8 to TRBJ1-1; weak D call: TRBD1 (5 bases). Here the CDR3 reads CASSVDSQAFF. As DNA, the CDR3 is TGTGCCAGCAGCGTCGACAGTCAAGCTTTCTTT.